This TCR beta chain was profiled in a study of blood T cell repertoires in COVID-19. V dropped 5 bases and J dropped 0 bases, with 10 bases sitting between them. There are 15 residues in the CDR3. CDR1 MNHEY and CDR2 SVGAGI come from the germline V gene. Clones were read by immunoSEQ multiplex PCR, and TCRdb kept only the in-frame ones, dropping some. Of 100,000 to 150,000 clones listed, roughly 91% are singletons. The chain links TRBV6-5 to TRBJ2-2; D remains ambiguous. This TCR derives from a man in his forties or fifties with active or convalescent COVID-19. Source material: peripheral blood. The CDR3 DNA reads TGTGCCAGCAGTAGACACCAGGCGAACACCGGGGAGCTGTTTTTT. Protein product: CASSRHQANTGELFF.